This TCR beta chain was captured in a study of T cell responses to AZD1222 COVID-19 vaccine. Using immunoSEQ multiplex PCR, the repertoire was profiled, and TCRdb retains in-frame clones only, with some absent. The sample includes tens of thousands of clones, 80% of them seen just once. The CDR3 runs to 15 residues. Between the trimmed V and J ends, which lost 4 bases and 2 bases, there was a span of 15 bases. CDR1 is SEHNR and CDR2 is FQNEAQ in the germline V gene (reference sequence). Sequencing was performed on peripheral blood, taken 28 days after the second AZD1222 dose. The source is an adult who received the AZD1222 COVID-19 vaccine. The rearrangement links TRBV7-9 to TRBJ2-7, with D perhaps given as TRBD1 or TRBD2 (5 bases each). CDR3 residues: CASSSGERGTYEQYF. DNA for the CDR3: TGTGCCAGCAGCTCCGGGGAGAGGGGTACCTACGAGCAGTACTTC.